This T cell receptor beta chain was sequenced for a study of response to subunit inactivated influenza vaccine (dated by TCRdb to the late 2010s). Background for the entire study: Deep quantitative T cell receptor repertoire profiling was used in the study to track responses to a trivalent subunit inactivated influenza vaccine.

The research as a whole found: The authors proposed that each seasonal influenza vaccination may bring in only a limited number of new T cells.

Germline trimming amounts to 3 bases on V and 4 bases on J, with 8 as the count of junction bases outside the gene matches. According to the germline V gene, CDR1 reads MNHNS and CDR2 reads SASEGT. The CDR3 runs 15 residues from the cysteine to the phenylalanine. CDR3 DNA is the only sequence kept; it has 45 bases, read in frame from the first base. This clonotype was recorded a few times. The antigen it binds to is not known. Base quality data are lacking; no much larger clone is found one base away. Preparation of the library involved RT-PCR. Sequenced on an Illumina HiSeq 2500. Starting from the raw public reads, TCRdb applied fastp trimming at Q25, assembled clones with MiXCR and retained in-frame beta chains. Merged by CDR3 protein, the rows form single entries marked with the most common genes and DNA. Counted in this sample were roughly 670,000 distinct CDR3 sequences; roughly 15% of them appeared once. Of the sample, 6% to 9.5% is held by the ten largest clones.

The chain is encoded by TRBV6-1 joined to TRBJ2-7; 8 central nucleotides agree with TRBD1. The sequence was obtained from a man aged 50 to 59 who received an inactivated influenza vaccine. Donor details come from another sample of the same person, matched by shared clones. Source: PBMCs from blood, taken 14 to 15 days before vaccination. The DNA is as follows: TGTGCCAGCAGTGAGGCGAACAGGGGGATTTACGAGCAGTACTTC. Translated, it reads CASSEANRGIYEQYF.